This T cell receptor (beta chain) came from a study of siplizumab effects on memory and regulatory T cells. The CDR3 consists of 15 residues. Germline lookup yields CDR1 MDHEN and CDR2 SYDVKM. The J segment lost 7 bases and the V segment lost 7 bases, leaving 12 bases of the junction unmatched. Here immunoSEQ multiplex PCR was the method, and the copy in TCRdb shows in-frame clones only, minus some. The table records more than 85,000 clones, about nine tenths of them present only once. Sequenced input: CD4+ T cells sorted from blood. The chain combines TRBV28 with TRBJ2-7; 11 bases are a match to TRBD2. This clonotype was sampled from a human donor in good health. Some clones in this sample may be carry-over from other donors' samples. The CDR3 nucleotides read TGTGCCAGCACCGGAGGGGGGCTAGCGGGAGGTGAGCAGTACTTC. Translated: CASTGGGLAGGEQYF.